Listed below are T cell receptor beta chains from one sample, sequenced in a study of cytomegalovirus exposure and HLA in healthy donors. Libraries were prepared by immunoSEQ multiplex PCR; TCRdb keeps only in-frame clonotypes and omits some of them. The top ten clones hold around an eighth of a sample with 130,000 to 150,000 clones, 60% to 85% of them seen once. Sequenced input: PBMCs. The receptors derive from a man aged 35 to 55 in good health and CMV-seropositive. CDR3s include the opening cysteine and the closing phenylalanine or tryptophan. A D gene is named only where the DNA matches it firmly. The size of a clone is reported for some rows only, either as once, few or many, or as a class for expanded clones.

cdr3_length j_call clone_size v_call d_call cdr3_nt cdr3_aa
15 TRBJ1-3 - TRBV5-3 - TGTGCCAGAAGCATGGGGGGCCTGGCTGGAAACACCATATATTTT CARSMGGLAGNTIYF
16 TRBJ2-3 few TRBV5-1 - TGCGCCAGCAGCTTCAGGGGGGAGGCACACACAGATACGCAGTATTTT CASSFRGEAHTDTQYF
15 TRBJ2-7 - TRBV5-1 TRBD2 TGCGCCAGCAGCCGGGGCGGGAGCGACCCCTACGAGCAGTACTTC CASSRGGSDPYEQYF
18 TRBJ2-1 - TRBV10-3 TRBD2 TGTGCCATCAGCGACACTAGCGGGAGACGTGACTCCTACAATGAGCAGTTCTTC CAISDTSGRRDSYNEQFF
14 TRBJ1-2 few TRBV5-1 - TGCGCCAGCAGCTTGGCCGCGGCTGACTATGGCTACACCTTC CASSLAAADYGYTF
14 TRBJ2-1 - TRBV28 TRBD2 TGTGCCAGCACGCGGGGGGGAGGCGGTAATGAGCAGTTCTTC CASTRGGGGNEQFF
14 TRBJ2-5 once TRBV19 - TGTGCCAGTAGTGTGGACACGTACCAAGAGACCCAGTACTTC CASSVDTYQETQYF
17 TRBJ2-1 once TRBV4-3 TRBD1 TGCGCCAGCAGCCAAGCGTGGGACAGGACAACCTACAATGAGCAGTTCTTC CASSQAWDRTTYNEQFF
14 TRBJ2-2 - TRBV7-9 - TGTGCCAGCAGCTCCTTGGAGGGGACCGGGGAGCTGTTTTTT CASSSLEGTGELFF
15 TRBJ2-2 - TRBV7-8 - TGTGCCAGCAGCCTCCGGGTCGTGAACACCGGGGAGCTGTTTTTT CASSLRVVNTGELFF
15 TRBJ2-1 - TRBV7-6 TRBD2 TGTGCCAGCAGCTTAATGCGGCGGGAGGGCGGGGAGCAGTTCTTC CASSLMRREGGEQFF
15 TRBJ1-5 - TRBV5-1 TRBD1 TGCGCCAGCAGCTTGGATGGCAGGGGGAATCAGCCCCAGCATTTT CASSLDGRGNQPQHF
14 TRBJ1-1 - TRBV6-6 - TGTGCCAGCAGTTACCAGGGGCTGAACACTGAAGCTTTCTTT CASSYQGLNTEAFF
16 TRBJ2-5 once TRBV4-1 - TGCGCCAGCAGCCAAGTAGGGAGGCAGGAAGCGGAGACCCAGTACTTC CASSQVGRQEAETQYF
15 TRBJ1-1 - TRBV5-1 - TGCGCCAGCAGCTTGGCCCCAGGGCAGGGGACTGAAGCTTTCTTT CASSLAPGQGTEAFF
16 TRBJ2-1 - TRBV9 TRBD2 TGTGCCAGCAGCGTAGGGGCTAGCGGGAGTGGGAATGAGCAGTTCTTC CASSVGASGSGNEQFF
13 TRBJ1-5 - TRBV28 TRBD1 TGTGCCAGCCGACAGGGACTGAAGCAGCCCCAGCATTTT CASRQGLKQPQHF
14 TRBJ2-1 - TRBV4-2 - TGTGCCAGCAGCCCCCAGGGGACCTACAATGAGCAGTTCTTC CASSPQGTYNEQFF
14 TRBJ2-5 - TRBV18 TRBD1 TGTGCCAGCTCACCTGGACAGGGAAAAGAGACCCAGTACTTC CASSPGQGKETQYF
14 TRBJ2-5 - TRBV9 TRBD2 TGTGCCAGCAGCCTAGGGGGACTAGGAGAGACCCAGTACTTC CASSLGGLGETQYF